A selection of T cell receptor beta chains follows, all from one sample in a study of technical replicates of blood from a handful of donors. Assay used: immunoSEQ multiplex PCR; TCRdb lists only in-frame clones, some missing. The table has fewer than 90,000 clones, about 94% seen once. Specimen: T cells isolated from PBMCs. The receptors stem from a human donor in good health. The CDR3 runs from the conserved cysteine through the conserved F or W. The D gene is left open where the match is weak. Not every row has a clone size; where given, it reads once, few, many or a size class.

.,.,TRBV2,TRBJ1-2,CASSAVGEGYGYTF,TGTGCCAGCAGTGCAGTAGGGGAGGGCTATGGCTACACCTTC
.,TRBD1,TRBV6-1,TRBJ1-3,CASSEYRDRTASGNTIYF,TGTGCCAGCAGTGAATATCGGGACAGAACGGCCTCTGGAAACACCATATATTTT
.,TRBD1,TRBV4-1,TRBJ1-5,CASSQGQGDLYQPQHF,TGCGCCAGCAGCCAAGGACAGGGGGACTTATATCAGCCCCAGCATTTT
.,TRBD1,TRBV11-2,TRBJ1-2,CASSFGTDNYGYTF,TGTGCCAGCAGCTTTGGGACAGATAACTATGGCTACACCTTC
.,TRBD2,TRBV28,TRBJ2-1,CASVTGTNYNEQFF,TGTGCCAGCGTTACCGGGACTAACTACAATGAGCAGTTCTTC
once,TRBD1,TRBV7-9,TRBJ2-7,CASRNSGTVSSYEQYF,TGTGCCAGCAGAAATTCCGGGACAGTAAGCTCCTACGAGCAGTACTTC
.,.,TRBV7-9,TRBJ2-7,CASTSSSDQYF,TGTGCCAGCACCTCAAGCAGCGATCAGTACTTC
.,TRBD1,TRBV19,TRBJ1-1,CASRLQGYNTEAFF,TGTGCCAGTAGATTACAGGGGTATAACACTGAAGCTTTCTTT
.,.,TRBV19,TRBJ2-3,CASRVSGDADTQYF,TGTGCCAGTAGGGTTAGCGGAGATGCAGATACGCAGTATTTT
once,TRBD1,TRBV6-5,TRBJ1-2,CASSYSMGQGIYGYTF,TGTGCCAGCAGTTACTCGATGGGACAGGGGATCTATGGCTACACCTTC
.,TRBD1,TRBV28,TRBJ1-1,CASSSGQGNTEAFF,TGTGCCAGCAGTTCCGGACAGGGGAACACTGAAGCTTTCTTT
.,TRBD1,TRBV5-4,TRBJ2-7,CASSLGRQGNYEQYF,TGTGCCAGCAGCTTGGGGAGACAGGGGAACTACGAGCAGTACTTC
.,.,TRBV27,TRBJ2-2,CASSFLQASNTGELFF,TGTGCCAGCAGTTTTCTACAGGCCTCGAACACCGGGGAGCTGTTTTTT
.,TRBD2,TRBV5-4,TRBJ2-3,CASSPAGLAGTSTDTQYF,TGTGCCAGCAGCCCGGCGGGCCTAGCGGGAACCTCCACAGATACGCAGTATTTT
.,.,TRBV28,TRBJ2-2,CASSTGQGIGELFF,TGTGCCAGCAGTACCGGCCAGGGTATCGGGGAGCTGTTTTTT
.,TRBD2,TRBV30,TRBJ2-1,CAWSAQTSQSSYNEQFF,TGTGCCTGGAGTGCCCAGACTAGCCAGAGCTCCTACAATGAGCAGTTCTTC
.,.,TRBV19,TRBJ1-2,CASSIGTFLYGYTF,TGTGCCAGTAGTATTGGGACATTCCTCTATGGCTACACCTTC
.,TRBD1,TRBV28,TRBJ2-7,CASGTGYYEQYF,TGTGCCAGCGGGACAGGGTACTACGAGCAGTACTTC
.,.,TRBV7-8,TRBJ2-7,CASSLVLGHMQYF,TGTGCCAGCAGCTTAGTTCTGGGGCATATGCAGTACTTC
.,.,TRBV11-3,TRBJ1-6,CASSTDGTLHF,TGTGCCAGCAGCACCGACGGGACCCTCCACTTT
once,TRBD1,TRBV5-1,TRBJ2-7,CASSSRDSLGDEQYF,TGCGCCAGCAGCTCTAGGGACAGCCTGGGTGACGAGCAGTACTTC
.,TRBD1,TRBV5-1,TRBJ1-4,CASSFGQDNEKLFF,TGCGCCAGCAGCTTCGGACAGGATAATGAAAAACTGTTTTTT
.,.,TRBV6-1,TRBJ2-7,CASSEWYRGGTYEQYF,TGTGCCAGCAGTGAATGGTATAGGGGCGGGACCTACGAGCAGTACTTC
.,.,TRBV11-2,TRBJ1-2,CASSLEAGKQAYGYTF,TGTGCCAGCAGCTTAGAGGCAGGGAAACAGGCCTATGGCTACACCTTC
.,.,TRBV7-2,TRBJ1-2,CASSPARGYRSYGYTF,TGTGCCAGCAGCCCGGCTCGGGGTTACAGATCCTATGGCTACACCTTC
.,TRBD1,TRBV27,TRBJ2-1,CASSWGQPLYNEQFF,TGTGCCAGCAGTTGGGGACAGCCCCTTTACAATGAGCAGTTCTTC
once,.,TRBV4-1,TRBJ2-1,CASSQGPLTTRNEQFF,TGCGCCAGCAGCCAAGGGCCCCTTACCACACGAAATGAGCAGTTCTTC
.,TRBD2,TRBV19,TRBJ2-5,CATMTSGSWGRETQYF,TGTGCCACAATGACTAGCGGGAGTTGGGGCCGGGAGACCCAGTACTTC
.,.,TRBV7-8,TRBJ2-1,CASSLDSGYNEQFF,TGTGCCAGCAGCTTAGATAGCGGATACAATGAGCAGTTCTTC
.,TRBD2,TRBV29-1,TRBJ2-2,CSVTGGNTGELFF,TGCAGCGTTACGGGGGGGAACACCGGGGAGCTGTTTTTT
.,TRBD1,TRBV4-1,TRBJ2-2,CASSQTGQGANTGELFF,TGCGCCAGCAGCCAAACGGGACAGGGTGCGAACACCGGGGAGCTGTTTTTT
.,TRBD2,TRBV5-1,TRBJ2-3,CASSKRGGVDTQYF,TGCGCCAGCAGCAAGCGGGGGGGGGTAGATACGCAGTATTTT
.,.,TRBV7-9,TRBJ1-2,CASSLAQGIYGYTF,TGTGCCAGCAGCTTAGCTCAGGGTATCTATGGCTACACCTTC
.,.,TRBV28,TRBJ1-1,CASSWGVYTQEAFF,TGTGCCAGCAGTTGGGGGGTTTATACTCAAGAAGCTTTCTTT
.,.,TRBV2,TRBJ2-7,CASSEEGKPYEQYF,TGTGCCAGCAGCGAAGAGGGGAAACCCTACGAGCAGTACTTC
.,.,TRBV6-5,TRBJ2-7,CASSYRGTYEQYF,TGTGCCAGCAGTTATCGGGGTACCTACGAGCAGTACTTC
.,TRBD2,TRBV2,TRBJ2-3,CASRRLLAATDTQYF,TGTGCCAGCAGGCGACTTCTAGCGGCCACAGATACGCAGTATTTT
.,.,TRBV7-9,TRBJ1-2,CAGRGGNYGYTF,TGTGCGGGAAGGGGAGGAAACTATGGCTACACCTTC
.,TRBD2,TRBV5-1,TRBJ2-1,CASSLAGGTYNEQFF,TGCGCCAGCAGCTTAGCGGGAGGGACCTACAATGAGCAGTTCTTC
.,TRBD1,TRBV19,TRBJ1-2,CASSMTGHYGYTF,TGTGCCAGTAGTATGACAGGGCACTATGGCTACACCTTC
.,TRBD2,TRBV5-4,TRBJ2-3,CASSGGLAGLTDTQYF,TGTGCCAGCAGCGGGGGACTAGCGGGCCTCACAGATACGCAGTATTTT
.,TRBD2,TRBV6-4,TRBJ2-7,CASSDPHGSGSRSGVSYEQYF,TGTGCCAGCAGTGACCCTCACGGCAGCGGGAGTCGCTCGGGGGTGTCCTACGAGCAGTACTTC